The 10 T cell receptor beta chains presented below share a single source sample, sequenced in a study of preoperative IRX-2 immunotherapy in early breast cancer. As for treatment: preoperative locoregional IRX-2 cytokine immunotherapy. The method was immunoSEQ multiplex PCR; TCRdb's version includes in-frame clones alone and lacks a portion of them. The table shows around 40,000 clones, with about 80% occurring only once. The sample consisted of tumor tissue, taken after IRX-2 immunotherapy. Source of these receptors: a human donor with breast cancer.

This clone appeared a few times. J is TRBJ2-2 and V is TRBV11-3; possibly TRBD1 or TRBD2 for D (5 bases each). Trimming took off 5 bases at V and 4 bases at J, with 17 bases between the two ends. The germline gives CDR1 SGHNT, CDR2 YENEEA. The CDR3 loop spans 16 amino acids. CDR3 region: CASSPGGWGFTGELFF. DNA of the CDR3: TGTGCCAGCAGCCCTGGAGGCTGGGGCTTCACCGGGGAGCTGTTTTTT.

The rearrangement links TRBV28 to TRBJ2-2; D is tentatively TRBD1 or TRBD2 (6 bases each). This CDR3 is 16 amino acids long. Trimming took off 6 bases at V and 2 bases at J, with 16 bases between the two ends. In germline, CDR1 is MDHEN, CDR2 SYDVKM. The chain's CDR3 is CASRSQGLSNTGELFF. The CDR3, as DNA: TGTGCCAGCAGGTCACAGGGACTCTCTAACACCGGGGAGCTGTTTTTT.

The rearrangement uses TRBV18 and TRBJ1-2, with 7 bases matching TRBD1. Looked up from germline, CDR1 is KGHSH and CDR2 is LQKENI. The trim removed 4 bases at V and 0 bases at J, leaving 5 bases unmatched. CDR3 size: 15 residues. DNA for the CDR3: TGTGCCAGCTCACGACAGGGATTTGCTAACTATGGCTACACCTTC. It codes for CASSRQGFANYGYTF.

The gene calls are TRBV6-8 and TRBJ2-1; 9 bases line up with TRBD2. After removal of 6 bases from V and 9 bases from J, the junction contained 6 bases not matched to a gene. The V gene's germline CDR1 is MNHGY and CDR2 SAAAGT. This CDR3 has 13 residues. Here the CDR3 reads CASRTSGLVEQFF. The CDR3 bases are TGTGCCAGCAGAACTAGCGGGTTGGTTGAGCAGTTCTTC.

The chain's CDR3 is CASRLQVNTEAFF. CDR3 coding DNA: TGTGCCAGCAGGCTACAGGTTAACACTGAAGCTTTCTTT. The V gene is TRBV28, the J gene TRBJ1-1; D is possibly TRBD1 (5 bases). V lost 6 bases to trimming and J lost 2 bases, with 10 bases between them. Germline V gives CDR1 MDHEN, CDR2 SYDVKM. The CDR3 covers 13 residues.

The J gene is TRBJ2-1, the V gene TRBV15; 8 nucleotides line up with TRBD2. V lost 6 bases and J lost 4; bases outside the gene matches: 5. Germline lookup yields CDR1 LNHNV and CDR2 YYDKDF (reference sequence). The CDR3 spans 14 residues. CDR3 DNA sequence: TGTGCCACCAGATCGGGGGGGCGTTACAATGAGCAGTTCTTC. It translates to CATRSGGRYNEQFF.

V gene TRBV11-3 combines with J gene TRBJ1-2; 8 bases are shared with TRBD1. Germline-derived CDR1 and CDR2 are SGHNT and YENEEA. V shed 2 bases and J 5 bases; nucleotides not matched to a gene: 4. This CDR3 is 14 amino acids long. The DNA for the CDR3 is TGTGCCAGCAGCTTACAGGGGGCAGGGTATGGCTACACCTTC. It yields the protein CASSLQGAGYGYTF. Drawing the rest from reference TRBV11-3 and TRBJ1-2, the complete variable domain is EAGVVQSPRYKIIEKKQPVAFWCNPISGHNTLYWYLQNLGQGPELLIRYENEEAVDDSQLPKDRFSAERLKGVDSTLKIQPAELGDSAVYLCASSLQGAGYGYTFGSGTRLTVV.

This chain joins TRBV22-1 and TRBJ2-7; TRBD1 reflects the table's D call only, with no check against the DNA. TRBV22-1 is designated a pseudogene. This CDR3 contains 14 residues. CDR3 DNA sequence: TGTGCCAGCGGCAACAGGGGAGGCTTCTACGAGCAGTACTTC. Protein sequence: CASGNRGGFYEQYF.

The chain links TRBV28 to TRBJ2-1; D perhaps matches TRBD1 (5 bases). The CDR3 is 18 residues long. The V end was cut by 0 bases, the J end by 5 bases, with 20 bases between. CDR1 is MDHEN and CDR2 is SYDVKM in the germline V gene. CDR3 region: CASSLWSLSRGYNNEQFF. The CDR3 DNA is TGTGCCAGCAGTTTATGGAGCCTTTCTAGGGGTTACAACAATGAGCAGTTCTTC.

The V gene is TRBV6-8, the J gene TRBJ2-7, with 9 bases aligning to TRBD1. Germline V gene sequence: CDR1 MNHGY, CDR2 SAAAGT. J lost 0 bases, V lost 6 bases, and 6 bases had no gene match. The CDR3 has 15 residues. This CDR3 reads CASRTGGSSSYEQYF. Here the CDR3 DNA reads TGTGCCAGCAGGACAGGGGGTTCCAGCTCCTACGAGCAGTACTTC.